This paragraph reports one TCR beta chain. Its cognate antigen is unknown. These data belong to a study of cytomegalovirus exposure and HLA in healthy donors. General study results and limits: Exclusion as indistinguishable affected some V segments, including TRBV6-2 and TRBV6-3. The study listed 164 cytomegalovirus-associated TCR beta chains.

CDR1 and CDR2 from the germline V gene are GTSNPN and SVGIG (reference sequence). The CDR3 is 15 amino acids. With 3 bases clipped from V and 0 bases from J, the junction kept 4 bases outside the gene matches. PCR amplification relied on 60 Vbeta primers (plus 13 Jbeta primers). TCRdb's copy holds only in-frame clones and misses some; the assay was immunoSEQ multiplex PCR. The table has some 240,000 clones, 92% seen once. The TCR comes from a girl aged 2 to 10 in good health and CMV-seronegative. The sequenced material came from PBMCs. The chain uses TRBV30 and TRBJ2-1, with 8 bases lining up with TRBD2. CDR3 DNA: TGTGCCTGGAGCCGAAGCGGGAGCTCCTACAATGAGCAGTTCTTC. Its translation is CAWSRSGSSYNEQFF.